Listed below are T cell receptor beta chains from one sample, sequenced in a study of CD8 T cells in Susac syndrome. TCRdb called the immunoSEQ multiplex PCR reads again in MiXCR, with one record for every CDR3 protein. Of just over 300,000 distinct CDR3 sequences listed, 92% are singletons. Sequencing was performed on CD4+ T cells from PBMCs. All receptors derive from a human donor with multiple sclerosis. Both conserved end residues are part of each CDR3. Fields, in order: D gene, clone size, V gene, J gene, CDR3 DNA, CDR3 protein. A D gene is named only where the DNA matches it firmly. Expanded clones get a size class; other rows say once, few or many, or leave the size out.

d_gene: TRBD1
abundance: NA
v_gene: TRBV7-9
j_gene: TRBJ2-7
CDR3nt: TGTGCCAGCAGCTTTTTTGGGACAGGGACCCCCTACGAGCAGTACTTC
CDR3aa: CASSFFGTGTPYEQYF

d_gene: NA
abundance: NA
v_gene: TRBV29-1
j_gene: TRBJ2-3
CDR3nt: TGCAGCGTTGTCCGCCTAGCGATTCCCACAGATACGCAGTATTTT
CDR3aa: CSVVRLAIPTDTQYF

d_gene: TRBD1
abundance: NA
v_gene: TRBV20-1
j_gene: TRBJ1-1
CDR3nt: TGCAGTGCTAGCCCCAGACAGGGTAGCACTGAAGCTTTCTTT
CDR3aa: CSASPRQGSTEAFF

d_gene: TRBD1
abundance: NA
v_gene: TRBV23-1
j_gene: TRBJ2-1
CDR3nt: TGCGCCAGCAGTAAACAGGGGGTGGGCTACAATGAGCAGTTCTTC
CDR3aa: CASSKQGVGYNEQFF

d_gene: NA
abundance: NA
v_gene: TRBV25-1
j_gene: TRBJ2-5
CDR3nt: TGTGCCAGCAGTGTCCTTTCGTCGTACCAAGAGACCCAGTACTTC
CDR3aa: CASSVLSSYQETQYF

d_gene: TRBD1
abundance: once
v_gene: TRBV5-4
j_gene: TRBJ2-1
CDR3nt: TGTGCCAGCAGCTTAGGACAGGGGAGGAAACTTGAGCAGTTCTTC
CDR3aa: CASSLGQGRKLEQFF

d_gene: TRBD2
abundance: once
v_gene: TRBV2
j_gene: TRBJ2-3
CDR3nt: TGTGCCAGCAAGAGCGGGGGTTCAGATACGCAGTATTTT
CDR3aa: CASKSGGSDTQYF

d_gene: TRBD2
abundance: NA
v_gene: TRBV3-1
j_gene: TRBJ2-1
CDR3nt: TGTGCCAGCAGCCACTCGACTAGCGGGGGGGCCGGGCCCCCCTACAATGAGCAGTTCTTC
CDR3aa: CASSHSTSGGAGPPYNEQFF

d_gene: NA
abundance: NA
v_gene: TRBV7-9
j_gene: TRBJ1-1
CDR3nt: TGTGCCAGCAGCTCGGAGATTCGGGGCACTGAAGCTTTCTTT
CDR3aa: CASSSEIRGTEAFF

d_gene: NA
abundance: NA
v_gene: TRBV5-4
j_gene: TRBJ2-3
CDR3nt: TGTGCCAGCAGCTTTCTTGAGACAGATACGCAGTATTTT
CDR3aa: CASSFLETDTQYF

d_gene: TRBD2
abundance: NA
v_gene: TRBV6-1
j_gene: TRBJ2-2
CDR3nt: TGTGCCAGCAGCAGATCTAGCGGGAGGGCCACCGGGGAGCTGTTTTTT
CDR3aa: CASSRSSGRATGELFF

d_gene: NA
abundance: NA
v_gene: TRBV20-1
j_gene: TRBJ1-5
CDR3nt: TGCAGTGCTATCGACATTCGATATAGCAATCAGCCCCAGCATTTT
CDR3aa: CSAIDIRYSNQPQHF

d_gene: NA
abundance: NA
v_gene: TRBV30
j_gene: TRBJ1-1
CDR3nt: TGTGCCTGGAGTTGGGGGGTGAACACTGAAGCTTTCTTT
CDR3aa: CAWSWGVNTEAFF

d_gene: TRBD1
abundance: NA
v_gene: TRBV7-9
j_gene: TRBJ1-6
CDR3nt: TGTGCCAGCAGCCTCAGGACAGGGGCGATATCACCCCTCCACTTT
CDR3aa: CASSLRTGAISPLHF

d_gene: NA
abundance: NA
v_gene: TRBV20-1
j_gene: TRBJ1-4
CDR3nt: TGCAGTGCTAGCAGGCAGGTTAATGAAAAACTGTTTTTT
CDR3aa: CSASRQVNEKLFF

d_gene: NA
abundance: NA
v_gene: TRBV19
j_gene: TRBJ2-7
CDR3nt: TGTGCCAGTAGGAGACAGGAACACTCCTACGAGCAGTACTTC
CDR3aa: CASRRQEHSYEQYF

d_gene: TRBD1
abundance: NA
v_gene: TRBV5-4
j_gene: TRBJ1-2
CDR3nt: TGTGCCAGCAGCTCACTACAGGGGTTCGATGGCTACACCTTC
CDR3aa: CASSSLQGFDGYTF

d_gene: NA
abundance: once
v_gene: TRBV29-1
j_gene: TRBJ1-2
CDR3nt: TGCAGCGTTGAGGGGGTTGGTGGCTACACCTTC
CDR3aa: CSVEGVGGYTF

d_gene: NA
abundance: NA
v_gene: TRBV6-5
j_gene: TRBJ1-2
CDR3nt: TGTGCCAGCACGTTGGGCTCCCTGGGGCAGATCTATGGCTACACCTTC
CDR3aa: CASTLGSLGQIYGYTF

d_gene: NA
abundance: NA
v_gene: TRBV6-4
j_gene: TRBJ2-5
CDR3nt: TGTGACCTAGAGACCCAGTACTTC
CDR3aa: CDLETQYF

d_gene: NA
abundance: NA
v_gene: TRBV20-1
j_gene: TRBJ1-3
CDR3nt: TGCAGTGCTTCAACGACAGTATCTGGAAACACCATATATTTT
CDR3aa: CSASTTVSGNTIYF

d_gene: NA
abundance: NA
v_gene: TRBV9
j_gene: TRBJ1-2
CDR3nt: TGTGCCAGCAGTGGACGATCTCCAGGAGCATATGGCTACACCTTC
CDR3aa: CASSGRSPGAYGYTF

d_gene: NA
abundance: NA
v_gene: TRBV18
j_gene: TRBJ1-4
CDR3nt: TGTGCCAGCTCACCAGGGAAGGGGAGTGGTGAAAAACTGTTTTTT
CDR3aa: CASSPGKGSGEKLFF

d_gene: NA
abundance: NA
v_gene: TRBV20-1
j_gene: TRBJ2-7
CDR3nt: TGCAGTGTCGGTATCCTAGGAGCCCGCTTTGACTACGAGCAGTACTTC
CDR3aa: CSVGILGARFDYEQYF

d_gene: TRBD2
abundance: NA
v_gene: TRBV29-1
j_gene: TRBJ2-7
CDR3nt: TGCAGCGGCTCACCTAGCGGGAGAGGGTACGAGCAGTACTTC
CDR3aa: CSGSPSGRGYEQYF

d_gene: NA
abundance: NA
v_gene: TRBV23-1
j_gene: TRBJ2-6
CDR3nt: TGCGCCAGCACTCGGGGCTGGTCTGGGGCCAACGTCCTGACTTTC
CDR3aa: CASTRGWSGANVLTF

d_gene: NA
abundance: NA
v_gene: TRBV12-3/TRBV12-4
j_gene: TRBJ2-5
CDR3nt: TGTGCCAGCAACACGATCTCGACTCAAGAGACCCAGTACTTC
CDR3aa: CASNTISTQETQYF

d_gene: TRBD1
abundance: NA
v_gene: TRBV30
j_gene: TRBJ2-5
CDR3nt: TGTGCCTGGAACCTACAGGGGCGAGAGACCCAGTACTTC
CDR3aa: CAWNLQGRETQYF

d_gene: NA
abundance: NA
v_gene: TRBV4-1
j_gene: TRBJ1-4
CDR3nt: TGCGCCAGCAGCCAAGATCCCCAGGGGTATGAAAAACTGTTTTTT
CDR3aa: CASSQDPQGYEKLFF

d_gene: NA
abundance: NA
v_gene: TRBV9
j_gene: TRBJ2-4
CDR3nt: TGTGCCAGCAGCGTATCTCCTATGGACTCACGGGTTCAGTACTTC
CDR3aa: CASSVSPMDSRVQYF

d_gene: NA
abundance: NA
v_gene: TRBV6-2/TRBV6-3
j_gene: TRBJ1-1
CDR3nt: TGTGCCAGCAGTGGGGGGGTTGGCACTGAAGCTTTCTTT
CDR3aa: CASSGGVGTEAFF

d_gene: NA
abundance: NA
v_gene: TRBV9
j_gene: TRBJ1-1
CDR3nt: TGTGCCAGCAGCCCGCTTGGGCAACTCACTGAAGCTTTCTTT
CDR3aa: CASSPLGQLTEAFF

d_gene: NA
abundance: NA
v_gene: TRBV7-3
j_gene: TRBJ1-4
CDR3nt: TGTGCCAGCAGCTTACCTTATATCGGAAAACTGTTTTTT
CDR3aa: CASSLPYIGKLFF

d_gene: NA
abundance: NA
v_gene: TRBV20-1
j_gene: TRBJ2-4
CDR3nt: TGCAGTGCTAGGAAGAGGGTGCTAGCCAAAAACATTCAGTACTTC
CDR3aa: CSARKRVLAKNIQYF

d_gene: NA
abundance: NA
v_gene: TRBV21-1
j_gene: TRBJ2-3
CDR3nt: TGTGCCAGCAGTACCCTTACTACAGGGCAAGTAAGCACAGATACGCAGTATTTT
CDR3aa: CASSTLTTGQVSTDTQYF

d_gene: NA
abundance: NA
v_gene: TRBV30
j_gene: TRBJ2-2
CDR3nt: TGTGCCTGGAGCCTGACACCTACCGGGGAGCTGTTTTTT
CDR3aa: CAWSLTPTGELFF

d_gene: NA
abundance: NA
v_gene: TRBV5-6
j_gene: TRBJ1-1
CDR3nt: TGTGCCAGCAGTTTTCCTCGGGGGAACACTGAAGCTTTCTTT
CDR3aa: CASSFPRGNTEAFF

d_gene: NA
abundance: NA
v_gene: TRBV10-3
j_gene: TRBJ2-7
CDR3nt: TGTGCCATCAGTGAGTCCGACGGCTACGAGCAGTACTTC
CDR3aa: CAISESDGYEQYF

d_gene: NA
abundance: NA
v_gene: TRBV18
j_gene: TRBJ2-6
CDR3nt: TGTGCCAGCACTGAACTCTCTGGGGCCAACGTCCTGACTTTC
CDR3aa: CASTELSGANVLTF

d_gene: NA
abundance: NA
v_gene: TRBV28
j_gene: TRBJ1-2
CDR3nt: TGTGCCAGCAATCTACCGGGACCGAATGACTATGGCTACACCTTC
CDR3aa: CASNLPGPNDYGYTF

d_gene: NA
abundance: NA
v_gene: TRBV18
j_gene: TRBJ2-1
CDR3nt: TGTGCCAGCTCATTCCCAGGGGTCGGGAATGAGCAGTTCTTC
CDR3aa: CASSFPGVGNEQFF